The 26 T cell receptor beta chains in this list originate from one sample, sequenced in a study of blood T cell repertoires in COVID-19 (dated by TCRdb to 2019 to 2021). The receptor library was made with the immunoSEQ multiplex PCR assay. The table comes from immuneACCESS by way of TCRdb, which keeps in-frame sequences with V and J called. Part of the clones is missing from these tables; in studies checked, under half for an unresolved V gene and the rest for unknown reasons. Across this sample there are over 50,000 clones, with approximately 78% seen only once. About 15% of the sample comes from the top ten. The sample taken for sequencing was peripheral blood. Receptors originate from an elderly man with acute or convalescent COVID-19.

The chain carries TRBV3-1 (or the pseudogene TRBV3-2) and TRBJ1-5, with D possibly being TRBD1 (6 bases). Deletions cut 1 base from V and 9 bases from J, with 13 bases between. Germline assignment: CDR1 LGHDT and CDR2 YNNKEL (reference sequence). This CDR3 region has 14 residues. The CDR3 nucleotides are TGTGCCAGCAGCCAAGCAACAGGGATACCGCCCCAGCATTTT. It is translated as CASSQATGIPPQHF.

The chain links TRBV21-1 to TRBJ2-5; no check of the table's D call, TRBD2, against the DNA was made. TRBV21-1 is an annotated pseudogene. The CDR3 runs 15 residues. The CDR3 region is CASSLGGGRQETQYF. CDR3 sequence (DNA): TGTGCCAGCAGCTTAGGGGGGGGGCGTCAAGAGACCCAGTACTTC.

The chain couples TRBV12-3 or TRBV12-4 to TRBJ2-1, with D tentatively TRBD1 (6 bases). V lost 6 bases to trimming and J lost 10 bases, with 16 bases between them. This CDR3 has 13 amino acids. CDR3 DNA: TGTGCCAGCAGCCGTCAGGGGTTATGGGAGCAGTTCTTC. Translated, it gives CASSRQGLWEQFF.

The rearrangement joins TRBV7-8 to TRBJ2-3; tentatively, D is TRBD2 (7 bases). V shed 6 bases and J shed 2 bases, with 12 bases lying between them. The CDR3 is 14 residues long. Germline V gives CDR1 SGHVS, CDR2 FQNEAQ. CDR3 DNA sequence: TGTGCCAGCAGTCGTCGGGGGGCCACAGATACGCAGTATTTT. It encodes CASSRRGATDTQYF.

The chain employs TRBV23-1 and TRBJ1-6; D is possibly TRBD1 (5 bases). TRBV23-1 is flagged as an ORF with uncertain function. The CDR3 is 15 residues long. The V gene lost 6 bases and the J gene lost 2 bases, with 11 bases spanning the gap. CDR3 residues: CASRSLRAYNSPLHF. The CDR3 region has the DNA TGCGCCAGCAGGTCCCTCAGGGCCTATAATTCACCCCTCCACTTT.

This chain connects TRBV5-1 to TRBJ2-1, with 11 bases matching TRBD2. The CDR3 runs to 15 residues. Germline CDR1 SGHRS, CDR2 YFSETQ. Unmatched junction bases numbered 5, after V lost 0 bases and J lost 9 bases. In DNA, the CDR3 is TGCGCCAGCAGCTTGGGTAGCGGGGGGGCCGTTGAGCAGTTCTTC. Translation: CASSLGSGGAVEQFF.

The chain combines TRBV20-1 with TRBJ1-2, with D possibly TRBD1 on 5 matching bases. The V gene's germline CDR1 is DFQATT and CDR2 SNEGSKA (reference sequence). The CDR3 consists of 13 residues. V shed 3 bases and J shed 3 bases, with 11 bases lying between them. As DNA, the CDR3 is TGCAGTGCTAGTTTGTCAGGGTACTATGGCTACACCTTC. The encoded protein is CSASLSGYYGYTF.

The rearrangement links TRBV25-1 to TRBJ2-2, with 7 nucleotides matching TRBD1. V lost 3 bases to trimming and J lost 6 bases; unmatched junction nucleotides: 1. This CDR3 comprises 13 residues. Per the germline V gene, CDR1 is MGHDK and CDR2 is SYGVNS. CDR3 DNA: TGTGCCAGCAGTGAGCAGGGGGCCGGGGAGCTGTTTTTT. Amino acids: CASSEQGAGELFF.

CDR3 loop: CATSDLGRGREGETQYF. CDR3 bases: TGTGCCACCAGTGATTTGGGAAGGGGCAGGGAAGGAGAGACCCAGTACTTC. V is TRBV24-1 and J is TRBJ2-5; TRBD1 is a possible D gene (5 bases). Germline CDR1 reads KGHDR; CDR2 reads SFDVKD. The CDR3 has 17 amino acids. The V end lost 0 bases, the J end lost 4 bases, and 17 bases lay between the germline ends.

This chain links TRBV19 with TRBJ1-3; D is ambiguous. Germline loops: CDR1 LNHDA, CDR2 SQIVND (reference sequence). The CDR3 is 14 residues long. V was clipped by 2 bases and J by 0 bases, with 5 bases between them. CDR3 sequence (DNA): TGTGCCAGTAGTATATCGGGCTCTGGAAACACCATATATTTT. It translates to CASSISGSGNTIYF.

The chain recombines TRBV19 with TRBJ2-1, with TRBD2 matching 7 bases. With V trimmed by 5 bases and J by 8 bases, 12 bases remained unmatched. The CDR3 is made up of 15 amino acids. Germline assignment: CDR1 LNHDA and CDR2 SQIVND (reference sequence). The CDR3 nucleotides are TGTGCCAGTAGTTCCCTGGGGGGAGGGCCCGATGAGCAGTTCTTC. Its protein is CASSSLGGGPDEQFF.

The chain recombines TRBV7-9 with TRBJ2-7; no definite D call. V was cut by 5 bases and J by 2 bases, with 16 bases left in between. This CDR3 region has 15 residues. Germline-derived CDR1 and CDR2 are SEHNR and FQNEAQ (reference sequence). CDR3 sequence reads: CASSASSGTPYEQYF. The CDR3 DNA reads as TGTGCCAGCAGCGCCTCCTCAGGAACACCCTACGAGCAGTACTTC. Complete variable domain (other parts from reference TRBV7-9 and TRBJ2-7): DTGVSQNPRHKITKRGQNVTFRCDPISEHNRLYWYRQTLGQGPEFLTYFQNEAQLEKSRLLSDRFSAERPKGSFSTLEIQRTEQGDSAMYLCASSASSGTPYEQYFGPGTRLTVT.

The chain couples TRBV4-3 to TRBJ2-7; 7 bases match TRBD2. This CDR3 contains 14 residues. CDR1 is LGHNA and CDR2 is YSLEER in the germline V gene. With V trimmed by 1 base and J by 3 bases, 3 bases remained unmatched. The DNA for the CDR3 is TGCGCCAGCAGCCAAGGCAGGGAGGGCTACGAGCAGTACTTC. Encoded protein: CASSQGREGYEQYF.

The chain joins TRBV2 to TRBJ2-1, with D possibly matching TRBD1 (5 bases). CDR3 length: 12 residues. Germline CDR1 and CDR2: SNHLY and FYNNEI. Trimming removed 4 bases at V and 11 bases at J, with 12 bases between. The CDR3 protein is CASSAEGVQQFF. The CDR3 bases are TGTGCCAGCAGTGCAGAAGGGGTGCAGCAGTTCTTC.

This sequence joins TRBV18 and TRBJ1-1; the match to TRBD1 covers 7 bases. The V gene end was trimmed by 0 bases and the J gene end by 13 bases; junction bases not matched to a gene: 14. The CDR3 has 15 amino acids. Germline values: CDR1 KGHSH, CDR2 LQKENI. The CDR3 reads CASSPPGIFGTADFF. The CDR3, as DNA: TGTGCCAGCTCACCACCTGGTATTTTCGGGACAGCCGATTTCTTT.

The rearrangement joins TRBV28 to TRBJ2-3; 15 bases match TRBD2. Germline values: CDR1 MDHEN, CDR2 SYDVKM. The V gene end was trimmed by 4 bases and the J gene end by 5 bases; junction bases not matched to a gene: 4. The CDR3 length is 16 residues. The CDR3 reads CASSSGLAGGLDTQYF. Written as DNA, the CDR3 is TGTGCCAGCAGTTCCGGACTAGCGGGAGGGTTAGATACGCAGTATTTT.

This sequence joins TRBV3-1 (or the pseudogene TRBV3-2) and TRBJ1-2; 11 positions match TRBD1. J lost 2 bases, V lost 4 bases, and 3 bases had no gene match. The length of the CDR3 is 15 residues. The germline CDR1 and CDR2 sequences are LGHDT and YNNKEL (reference sequence). CDR3 sequence (DNA): TGTGCCAGCAGCCCAGGGGACAGGGGGAACTATGGCTACACCTTC. Amino acid sequence: CASSPGDRGNYGYTF.

V gene TRBV11-2 combines with J gene TRBJ2-2; D unresolved. In germline, CDR1 is SGHAT, CDR2 FQNNGV. The length of the CDR3 is 15 residues. Deletions cut 1 base from V and 3 bases from J, with 9 bases between. CDR3: CASSLGASYTGELFF. The DNA of the CDR3 is TGTGCCAGCAGCTTAGGCGCTAGTTACACCGGGGAGCTGTTTTTT. Drawing the rest from reference TRBV11-2 and TRBJ2-2, the complete variable domain is EAGVAQSPRYKIIEKRQSVAFWCNPISGHATLYWYQQILGQGPKLLIQFQNNGVVDDSQLPKDRFSAERLKGVDSTLKIQPAKLEDSAVYLCASSLGASYTGELFFGEGSRLTVL.

V usage is TRBV18 and J usage is TRBJ1-5; 9 nucleotides line up with TRBD1. V shed 6 bases, J shed 5 bases, and the junction held 8 bases outside the gene matches. This CDR3 has 15 residues. Germline V gives CDR1 KGHSH, CDR2 LQKENI. The CDR3 protein is CASSRDRANYQPQHF. Here the CDR3 DNA reads TGTGCCAGCTCTCGGGACAGGGCGAATTATCAGCCCCAGCATTTT.

By frequency in the sample, this clone is medium-sized. This chain connects TRBV5-6 to TRBJ2-1, with 8 bases matching TRBD2. Trimming took 4 bases from V and 6 from J; bases not matched to a gene: 12. The CDR3 length is 16 residues. The germline V gene encodes CDR1 SGHDT and CDR2 YYEEEE. CDR3 residues: CASSAWGLEAGNEQFF. For the CDR3, the DNA is TGTGCCAGCAGCGCGTGGGGACTAGAGGCTGGCAATGAGCAGTTCTTC.

This rearrangement joins TRBV3-1 (or the pseudogene TRBV3-2) to TRBJ2-1; 10 nucleotides agree with TRBD2. The CDR3 runs to 13 residues. The V gene end was trimmed by 7 bases and the J gene end by 9 bases; junction bases not matched to a gene: 6. Looked up from germline, CDR1 is LGHDT and CDR2 is YNNKEL (reference sequence). CDR3 protein: CASTTAGGREQFF. The CDR3 coding sequence is TGTGCCAGCACTACAGCGGGGGGGCGTGAGCAGTTCTTC.

V gene TRBV21-1 combines with J gene TRBJ1-6; the table gives TRBD1 as D, unverified against the DNA. TRBV21-1 is marked as a pseudogene. The CDR3 contains 18 residues. The CDR3: CASSKSIIEGQSNSPLHF. In nucleotides, the CDR3 is TGTGCCAGCAGCAAATCGATCATTGAAGGACAGTCCAATTCACCCCTCCACTTT.

This clone turned up a few times. The genes are TRBV6-2 or TRBV6-3 and TRBJ1-1; 10 bases agree with TRBD1. Germline assignment: CDR1 MNHEY and CDR2 SVGEGT. The J segment lost 1 base and the V segment lost 5 bases, leaving 4 bases of the junction unmatched. The CDR3 spans 15 residues. This CDR3 is CASSDRDRGNTEAFF. DNA for the CDR3: TGTGCCAGCAGTGACCGGGACAGGGGGAACACTGAAGCTTTCTTT.

The V gene is TRBV27, the J gene TRBJ1-5, with 8 bases aligning to TRBD1. The CDR3 has 15 residues. Germline V gives CDR1 MNHEY, CDR2 SMNVEV (reference sequence). V was pared by 5 bases and J by 2 bases, with 5 bases of the junction left unmatched. CDR3: CASSTGDRRNQPQHF. In DNA form, the CDR3 reads TGTGCCAGCAGTACAGGGGACAGGCGCAATCAGCCCCAGCATTTT.

The V call is TRBV6-5, the J call TRBJ2-7, with a weak D call TRBD1 (6 bases). CDR1 is MNHEY and CDR2 is SVGAGI in the germline V gene. The V and J ends lost 6 bases and 2 bases respectively, with 17 bases between them. This CDR3 contains 15 residues. The CDR3 reads CASSPDRLLTYEQYF. CDR3 bases: TGTGCCAGCAGCCCCGACAGGCTACTCACCTACGAGCAGTACTTC.

The V and J genes are TRBV7-9 and TRBJ2-5, with D hard to call. The ends were cut back, 1 base at V and 7 bases at J, with 7 bases in the middle. The germline gives CDR1 SEHNR, CDR2 FQNEAQ (reference sequence). The CDR3 is made up of 12 amino acids. CDR3 loop: CASSLVGGTQYF. CDR3 coding DNA: TGTGCCAGCAGCTTAGTCGGCGGGACCCAGTACTTC.